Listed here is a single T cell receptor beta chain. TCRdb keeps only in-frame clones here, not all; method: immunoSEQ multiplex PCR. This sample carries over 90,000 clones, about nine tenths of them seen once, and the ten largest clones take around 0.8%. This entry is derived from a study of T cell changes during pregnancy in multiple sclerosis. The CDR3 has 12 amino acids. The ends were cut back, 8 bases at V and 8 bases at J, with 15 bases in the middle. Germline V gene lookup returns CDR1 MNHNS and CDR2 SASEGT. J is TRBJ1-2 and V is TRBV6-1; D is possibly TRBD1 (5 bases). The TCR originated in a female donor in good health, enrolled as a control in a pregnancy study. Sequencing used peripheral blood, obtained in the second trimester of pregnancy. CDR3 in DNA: TGTGCCAGCGGGGGGGGGTATGAAGGCTACACCTTC. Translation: CASGGGYEGYTF.